Presented here are 12 T cell receptor beta chains from one specimen sequenced in a study of cytomegalovirus exposure and HLA in healthy donors. The PCR used 60 Vbeta and 13 Jbeta primers. Produced via immunoSEQ multiplex PCR; TCRdb's table is partial and in-frame only. The data include about 210,000 clones; the top ten clones carry roughly 0.98%. Sequencing used PBMCs. These TCRs come from a woman in her 30s in good health and CMV-seropositive.

The V gene is TRBV4-1, the J gene TRBJ2-7, with 10 positions matching TRBD1. After removal of 2 bases from V and 3 bases from J, the junction contained 10 bases not matched to a gene. Per the germline V gene, CDR1 is MGHRA and CDR2 is YSYEKL. The CDR3 spans 17 residues. CDR3 protein: CASSQRGGTGEFYEQYF. CDR3 coding DNA: TGCGCCAGCAGCCAAAGGGGGGGGACAGGGGAATTCTACGAGCAGTACTTC.

The chain joins TRBV4-1 to TRBJ2-2; 7 nucleotides line up with TRBD1. CDR1 and CDR2 from the germline V gene are MGHRA and YSYEKL. The CDR3 sequence is 18 residues long. With V trimmed by 4 bases and J by 2 bases, 13 bases remained unmatched. CDR3: CASSLFALGQHNTGELFF. The CDR3 DNA reads as TGCGCCAGCAGCCTGTTCGCTTTGGGACAGCATAACACCGGGGAGCTGTTTTTT.

This chain connects TRBV13 to TRBJ2-5, with TRBD2 matching 9 bases. Germline V gene data show CDR1 as PRHDT and CDR2 as FYEKMQ (reference sequence). This CDR3 contains 16 residues. V gave up 5 bases and J gave up 6 bases; unmatched junction bases: 13. The CDR3 DNA is TGTGCCAGCAGCCTTTACGCGGGGGGGATTGGAAAGACCCAGTACTTC. Its translation: CASSLYAGGIGKTQYF.

This sequence joins TRBV5-3 and TRBJ2-3, with 8 bases fitting TRBD2. TRBV5-3 is an open reading frame whose function is uncertain. The V segment lost 1 base and the J segment 7 bases; nucleotides outside the gene matches: 26. This CDR3 contains 21 residues. The DNA of the CDR3 is TGTGCCAGAAGCTTGCCCTCGGGGCGGGGGGCCCCGAGACCTCAGGTGCATACGCAGTATTTT. Translated, it gives CARSLPSGRGAPRPQVHTQYF.

This chain links TRBV5-1 with TRBJ2-3; 8 positions agree with TRBD2. Germline V gene lookup returns CDR1 SGHRS and CDR2 YFSETQ. The CDR3 totals 17 residues. The junction had 11 bases not matched to a gene; V was cut back by 1 base and J by 4 bases. The CDR3 here is CASSLRAGRALADTQYF. The CDR3 nucleotides read TGCGCCAGCAGCTTGCGCGCCGGGAGGGCCCTAGCAGATACGCAGTATTTT.

V usage is TRBV10-2 and J usage is TRBJ2-7, with 9 bases fitting TRBD1. Per the germline V gene, CDR1 is WSHSY and CDR2 is SAAADI. The CDR3 totals 15 residues. V shed 2 bases, J shed 3 bases, and the junction held 5 bases outside the gene matches. CDR3 bases: TGCGCCAGCAGTGAGGCGGGACAGGGTAACTACGAGCAGTACTTC. Translation: CASSEAGQGNYEQYF.

This chain joins TRBV7-9 and TRBJ1-1, with a weak D call TRBD1 (5 bases). The germline V gene encodes CDR1 SEHNR and CDR2 FQNEAQ (reference sequence). The CDR3 length is 13 residues. Trimming cost V 4 bases and J 8 bases, with 14 bases left between them. The DNA of the CDR3 is TGTGCCAGCAGCTCCCAAGGGTCAGGGGAAGCTTTCTTT. Translated: CASSSQGSGEAFF.

The rearrangement joins TRBV7-2 to TRBJ2-1; the match to TRBD2 covers 7 bases. Looked up from germline, CDR1 is SGHTA and CDR2 is FQGNSA. The CDR3 is 14 residues long. V dropped 2 bases and J dropped 5; count of bases not matched to a gene: 3. The CDR3, as DNA: TGTGCCAGCAGCTTACGGCTAGCGGACAATGAGCAGTTCTTC. Its translation: CASSLRLADNEQFF. The variable domain in full, completed from reference TRBV7-2 and TRBJ2-1, reads GAGVSQSPSNKVTEKGKDVELRCDPISGHTALYWYRQSLGQGLEFLIYFQGNSAPDKSGLPSDRFSAERTGGSVSTLTIQRTQQEDSAVYLCASSLRLADNEQFFGPGTRLTVL.

This chain connects TRBV28 to TRBJ1-2; possible D gene TRBD1, 5 bases. V dropped 6 bases and J dropped 6 bases, with 11 bases sitting between them. This CDR3 has 12 residues. CDR1 and CDR2 (germline): MDHEN, SYDVKM. CDR3 sequence reads: CASSQGSNGYTF. The CDR3, as DNA: TGTGCCAGCAGCCAGGGTAGTAATGGCTACACCTTC.

This rearrangement joins TRBV11-3 to TRBJ2-1; 10 positions agree with TRBD1. V was pared by 5 bases and J by 8 bases, with 18 bases of the junction left unmatched. This CDR3 region has 18 residues. Germline values: CDR1 SGHNT, CDR2 YENEEA. The CDR3 DNA follows: TGTGCCAGCAGCCCAGCATACTCCGGGACAGGGGAGGGAGATGAGCAGTTCTTC. It specifies CASSPAYSGTGEGDEQFF. Full variable domain (remainder filled in from reference TRBV11-3 and TRBJ2-1): EAGVVQSPRYKIIEKKQPVAFWCNPISGHNTLYWYLQNLGQGPELLIRYENEEAVDDSQLPKDRFSAERLKGVDSTLKIQPAELGDSAVYLCASSPAYSGTGEGDEQFFGPGTRLTVL.

The chain couples TRBV14 to TRBJ2-7, with a possible D match to TRBD1 (5 bases). Germline V gene lookup returns CDR1 SGHDN and CDR2 FVKESK. The V end was cut by 2 bases, the J end by 2 bases, with 10 bases between. The CDR3 consists of 14 residues. For the CDR3, the DNA is TGTGCCAGCAGCCAATATGTGGGGCCCTACGAGCAGTACTTC. Translated, it gives CASSQYVGPYEQYF.

The chain recombines TRBV19 with TRBJ1-2, with 7 bases lining up with TRBD1. V was pared by 7 bases and J by 8 bases, with 13 bases of the junction left unmatched. This CDR3 region has 14 residues. The germline CDR1 and CDR2 sequences are LNHDA and SQIVND (reference sequence). The CDR3 bases are TGTGCCAGTAACTTCGGACAGGAGCTTATGGGCTACACCTTC. As protein: CASNFGQELMGYTF.